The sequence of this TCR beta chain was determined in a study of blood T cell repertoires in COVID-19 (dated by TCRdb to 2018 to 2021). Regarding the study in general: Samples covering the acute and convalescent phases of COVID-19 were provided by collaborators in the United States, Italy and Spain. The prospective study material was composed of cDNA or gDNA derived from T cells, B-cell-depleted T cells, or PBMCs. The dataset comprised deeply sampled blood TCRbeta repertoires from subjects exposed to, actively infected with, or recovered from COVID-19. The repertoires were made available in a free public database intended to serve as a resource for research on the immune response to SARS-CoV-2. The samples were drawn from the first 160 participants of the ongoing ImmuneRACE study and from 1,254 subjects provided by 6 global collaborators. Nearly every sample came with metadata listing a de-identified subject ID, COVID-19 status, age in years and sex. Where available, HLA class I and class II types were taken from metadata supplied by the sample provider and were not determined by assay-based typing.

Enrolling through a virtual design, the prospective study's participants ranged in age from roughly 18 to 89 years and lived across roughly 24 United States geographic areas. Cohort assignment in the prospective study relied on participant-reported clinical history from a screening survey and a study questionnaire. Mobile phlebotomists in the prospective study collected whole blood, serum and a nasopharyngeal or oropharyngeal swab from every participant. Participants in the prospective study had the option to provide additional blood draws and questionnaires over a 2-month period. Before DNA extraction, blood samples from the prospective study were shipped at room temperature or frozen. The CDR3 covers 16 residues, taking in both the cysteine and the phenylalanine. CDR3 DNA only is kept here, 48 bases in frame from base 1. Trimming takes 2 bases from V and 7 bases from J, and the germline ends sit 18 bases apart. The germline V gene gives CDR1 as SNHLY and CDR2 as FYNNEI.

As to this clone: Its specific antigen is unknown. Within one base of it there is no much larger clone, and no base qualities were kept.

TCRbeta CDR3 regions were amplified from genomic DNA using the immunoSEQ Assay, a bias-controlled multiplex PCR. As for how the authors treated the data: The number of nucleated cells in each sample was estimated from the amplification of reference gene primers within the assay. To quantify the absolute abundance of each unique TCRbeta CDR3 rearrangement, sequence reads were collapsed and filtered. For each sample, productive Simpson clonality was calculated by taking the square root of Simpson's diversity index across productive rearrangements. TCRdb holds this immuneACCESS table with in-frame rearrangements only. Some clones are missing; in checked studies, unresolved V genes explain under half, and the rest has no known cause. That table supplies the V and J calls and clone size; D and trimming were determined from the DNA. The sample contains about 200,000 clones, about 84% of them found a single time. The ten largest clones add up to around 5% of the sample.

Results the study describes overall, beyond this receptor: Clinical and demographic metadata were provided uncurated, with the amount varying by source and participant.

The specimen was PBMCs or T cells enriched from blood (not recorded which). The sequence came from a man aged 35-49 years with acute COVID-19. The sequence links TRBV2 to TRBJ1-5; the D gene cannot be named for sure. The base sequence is TGTGCCAGCAGTGAAATCGGAGGGAGTGGTTGGCAGCCCCAGCATTTT. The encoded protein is CASSEIGGSGWQPQHF.